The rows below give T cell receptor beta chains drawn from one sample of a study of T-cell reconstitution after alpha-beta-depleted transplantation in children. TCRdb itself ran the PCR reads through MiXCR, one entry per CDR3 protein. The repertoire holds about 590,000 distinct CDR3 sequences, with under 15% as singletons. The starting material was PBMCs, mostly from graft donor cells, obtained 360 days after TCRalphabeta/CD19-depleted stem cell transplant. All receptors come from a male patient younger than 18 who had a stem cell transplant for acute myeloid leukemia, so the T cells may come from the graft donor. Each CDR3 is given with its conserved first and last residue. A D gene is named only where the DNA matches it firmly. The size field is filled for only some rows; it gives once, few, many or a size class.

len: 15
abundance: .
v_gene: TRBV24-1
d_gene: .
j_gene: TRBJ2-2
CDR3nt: TGTGCCACCAGTGTCCCCAGGGGGGACACCGGGGAGCTGTTTTTT
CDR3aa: CATSVPRGDTGELFF

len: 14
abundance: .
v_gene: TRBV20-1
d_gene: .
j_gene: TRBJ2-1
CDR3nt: TGCAGTGCTCCCCCCGGGCCACTCTACAATGAGCAGTTCTTC
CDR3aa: CSAPPGPLYNEQFF

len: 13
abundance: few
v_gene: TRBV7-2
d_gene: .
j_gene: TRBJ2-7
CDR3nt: TGTGCCAGCAGCTTAGAGACCGAGTACGAGCAGTACTTC
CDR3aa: CASSLETEYEQYF

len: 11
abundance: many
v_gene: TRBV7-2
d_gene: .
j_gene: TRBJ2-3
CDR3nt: TGTGCCAGCAGCTACACAGATACGCAGTATTTT
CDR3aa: CASSYTDTQYF

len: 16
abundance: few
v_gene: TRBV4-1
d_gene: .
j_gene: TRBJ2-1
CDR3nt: TGCGCCAGCAGCCAAGTTAAGGGGAAGACGAGCGGAGAGCGGTTCTTC
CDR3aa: CASSQVKGKTSGERFF

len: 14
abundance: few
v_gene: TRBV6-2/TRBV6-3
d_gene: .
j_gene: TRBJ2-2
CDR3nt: TGTGCCAGCAGACAGCGGGCGAACACCGGGGAGCTGTTTTTT
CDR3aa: CASRQRANTGELFF

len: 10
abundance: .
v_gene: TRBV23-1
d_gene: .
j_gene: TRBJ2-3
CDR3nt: TGCGCCACCTACACAGATACGCAGTATTTT
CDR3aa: CATYTDTQYF

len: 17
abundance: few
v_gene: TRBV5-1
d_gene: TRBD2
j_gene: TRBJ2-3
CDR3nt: TGCGCCAGCAGCCCTCCCCTTGGCGGGAGTACTACAGATACGCAGTATTTT
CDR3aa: CASSPPLGGSTTDTQYF

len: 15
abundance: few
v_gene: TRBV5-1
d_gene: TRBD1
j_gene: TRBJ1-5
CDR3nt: TGCGCCAGCAGCTTGGGGACAGGGGACAATCAGCCCCAGCATTTT
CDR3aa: CASSLGTGDNQPQHF

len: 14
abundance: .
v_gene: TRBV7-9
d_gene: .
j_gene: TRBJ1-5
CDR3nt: TGTGCCAGCAGCACCCCAGGTTCCAATCAGCCCCAGCATTTT
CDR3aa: CASSTPGSNQPQHF

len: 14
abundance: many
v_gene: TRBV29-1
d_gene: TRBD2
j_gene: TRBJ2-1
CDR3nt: TGCAGCGTTGAGGGACTAGCGGGAGGAGGAGAGCAGTTCTTC
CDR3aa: CSVEGLAGGGEQFF

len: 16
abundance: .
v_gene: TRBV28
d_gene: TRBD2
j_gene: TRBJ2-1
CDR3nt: TGTGCCAGCAGTCAACTGCAAAGCGGGGGCTACAATGAGCAGTTCTTC
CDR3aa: CASSQLQSGGYNEQFF

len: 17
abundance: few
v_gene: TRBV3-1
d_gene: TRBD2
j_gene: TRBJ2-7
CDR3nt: TGTGCCAGCAGCCAACCTGGGACTAGCGGGGCCCTCTACGAGCAGTACTTC
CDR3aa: CASSQPGTSGALYEQYF

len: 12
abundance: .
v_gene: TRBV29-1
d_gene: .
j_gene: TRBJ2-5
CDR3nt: TGCAGCGTTGAAGGTCTTTGGGAGACCCAGTACTTC
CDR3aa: CSVEGLWETQYF

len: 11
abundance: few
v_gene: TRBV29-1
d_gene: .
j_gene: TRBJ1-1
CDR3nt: TGCAGCGTTGATGGTGACACTGAAGCTTTCTTT
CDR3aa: CSVDGDTEAFF

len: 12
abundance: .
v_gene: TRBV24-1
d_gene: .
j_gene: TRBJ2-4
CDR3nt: TGTGCCACCAGTGATTTTAAAAACATTCAGTACTTC
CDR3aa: CATSDFKNIQYF

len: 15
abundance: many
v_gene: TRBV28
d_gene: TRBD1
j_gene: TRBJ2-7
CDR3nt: TGTGCCAGCAGCTCCCGACAGGGTAACATCTACGAGCAGTACTTC
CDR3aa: CASSSRQGNIYEQYF

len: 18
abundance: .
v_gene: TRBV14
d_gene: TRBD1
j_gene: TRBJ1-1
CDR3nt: TGTGCCAGCAGCCAAGTTAAGACAGGGACTGAATGGGACACTGAAGCTTTCTTT
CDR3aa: CASSQVKTGTEWDTEAFF

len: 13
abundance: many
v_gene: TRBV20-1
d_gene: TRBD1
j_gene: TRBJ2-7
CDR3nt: TGCAGTGCTAGAGCAACAGGGGTGAACGAGCAGTACTTC
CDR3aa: CSARATGVNEQYF

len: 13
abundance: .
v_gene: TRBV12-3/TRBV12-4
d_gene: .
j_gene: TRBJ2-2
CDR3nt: TGTGCCAGCAGTTTGCAGCTTTTCGGGGAGCTGTTTTTT
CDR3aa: CASSLQLFGELFF

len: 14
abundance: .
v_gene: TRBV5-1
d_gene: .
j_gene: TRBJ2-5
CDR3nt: TGCGCCAGCAGCTTGACAGGAACCAAAGAGACCCAGTACTTC
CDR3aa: CASSLTGTKETQYF

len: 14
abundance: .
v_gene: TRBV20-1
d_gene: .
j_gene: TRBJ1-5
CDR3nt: TGCAGTGCTAGAATGGTGGAGGGCAATCAGCCCCAGCATTTT
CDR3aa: CSARMVEGNQPQHF

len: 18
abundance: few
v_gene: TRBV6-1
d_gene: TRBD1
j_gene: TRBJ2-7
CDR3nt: TGTGCCAGCAGCCCCTTTCCCGATCCGGGACAGGGGGCCCACGAGCAGTACTTC
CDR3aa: CASSPFPDPGQGAHEQYF

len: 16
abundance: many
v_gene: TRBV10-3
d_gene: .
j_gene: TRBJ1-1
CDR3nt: TGTGCCATCAGTGATTCTACCGGGACAAAAAACACTGAAGCTTTCTTT
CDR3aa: CAISDSTGTKNTEAFF

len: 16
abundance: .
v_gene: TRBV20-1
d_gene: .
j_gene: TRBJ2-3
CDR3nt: TGCAGGAACACAGGGACTCCTACTTCACCCACAGATACGCAGTATTTT
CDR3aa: CRNTGTPTSPTDTQYF

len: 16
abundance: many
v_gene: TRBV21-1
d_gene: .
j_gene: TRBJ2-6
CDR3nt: TGTGCCAGCAGCATCGAGGGGAGCTCTGGGGCCAACGTCCTGACTTTC
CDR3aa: CASSIEGSSGANVLTF

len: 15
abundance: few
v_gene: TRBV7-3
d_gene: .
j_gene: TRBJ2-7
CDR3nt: TGTGCCAGCAGCACCACCGGCACTGCACTTCACGAGCAGTACTTC
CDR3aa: CASSTTGTALHEQYF

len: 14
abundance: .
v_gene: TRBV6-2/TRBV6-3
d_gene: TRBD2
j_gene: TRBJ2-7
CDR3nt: TGTGCCAGCAGTGGACTAGCGGTCCCCTACGAGCAGTACTTC
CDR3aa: CASSGLAVPYEQYF

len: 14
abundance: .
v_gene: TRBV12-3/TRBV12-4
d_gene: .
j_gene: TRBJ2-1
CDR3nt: TGTGCCAGCAGTGGGATTAGCTCCTACAATGAGCAGTTCTTC
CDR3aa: CASSGISSYNEQFF

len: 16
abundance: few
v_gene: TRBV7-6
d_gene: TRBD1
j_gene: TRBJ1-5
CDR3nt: TGTGCCAGCAGCTTAGGGGACAGTCCTGATGATCAGCCCCAGCATTTT
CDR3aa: CASSLGDSPDDQPQHF

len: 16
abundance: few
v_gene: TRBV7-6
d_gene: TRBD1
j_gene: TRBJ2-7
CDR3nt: TGTGCCAGCAGCCCTAGTTTAGGGACAGGGAGCTACGAGCAGTACTTC
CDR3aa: CASSPSLGTGSYEQYF

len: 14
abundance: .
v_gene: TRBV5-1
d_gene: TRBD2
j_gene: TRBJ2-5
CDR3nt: TGCGCCAGCAGGATAGCGGGAGGGGCAGAGACCCAGTACTTC
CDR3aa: CASRIAGGAETQYF

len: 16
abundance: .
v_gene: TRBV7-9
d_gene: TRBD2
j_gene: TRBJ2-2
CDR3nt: TGTGCCAGCAGCGGTGGACTAGCGGGAGTCACCGGGGAGCTGTTTTTT
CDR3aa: CASSGGLAGVTGELFF

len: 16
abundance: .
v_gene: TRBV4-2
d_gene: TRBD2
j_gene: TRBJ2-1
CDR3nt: TGTGCCAGCAGTCTCCCCGCTAGCGGGTGGGGGAATGAGCAGTTCTTC
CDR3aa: CASSLPASGWGNEQFF

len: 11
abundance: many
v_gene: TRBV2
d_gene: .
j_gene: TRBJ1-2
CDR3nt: TGTGCCAGCAGTGAAATTTATGGCTACACCTTC
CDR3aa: CASSEIYGYTF

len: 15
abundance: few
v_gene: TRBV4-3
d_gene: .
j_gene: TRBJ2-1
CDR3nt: TGCGCCAGCAGCCAAGCCCGGACATTCTACAATGAGCAGTTCTTC
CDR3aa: CASSQARTFYNEQFF

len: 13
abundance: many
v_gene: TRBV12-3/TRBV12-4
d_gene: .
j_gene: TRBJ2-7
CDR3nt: TGTGCCAGCAGTTTGGTCAGCACCTACGAGCAGTACTTC
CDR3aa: CASSLVSTYEQYF

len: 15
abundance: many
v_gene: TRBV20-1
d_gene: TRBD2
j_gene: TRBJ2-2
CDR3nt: TGCAGTGCCCAGGGACTAGCGGGAGGTACCGGGGAGCTGTTTTTT
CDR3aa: CSAQGLAGGTGELFF

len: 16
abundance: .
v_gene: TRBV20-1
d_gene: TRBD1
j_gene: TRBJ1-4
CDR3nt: TGCAGTGCTAGAAGGGACAGGGGTGCAACTAATGAAAAACTGTTTTTT
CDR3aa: CSARRDRGATNEKLFF